A single T cell receptor (beta chain) is shown here with its context. Its antigen is undetermined. This record belongs to a study of T cells after yellow fever vaccination. As for the study in general: Preparation of the low-cell-number fractions used SMART-Seq v4 Ultra Low Input. Study-wide findings and caveats: Researchers report a weaker secondary response that nonetheless peaked faster, day 5 versus 15.

The V gene's germline CDR1 is MNHEY and CDR2 SVGAGI. There are 13 residues in the CDR3. V was trimmed by 2 bases and J by 7 bases, leaving 12 bases between them. TCRdb passed the 5' RACE reads through MiXCR, listing each CDR3 protein once. The table shows about 350,000 distinct CDR3 sequences, with roughly 10% occurring only once. The chain carries TRBV6-5 and TRBJ2-7, with D maybe TRBD2 (6 bases). The sequenced sample was PBMCs, obtained on the day of the first yellow fever vaccination. The origin of this receptor is a man aged 18 to 35 who received the YFV17D yellow fever vaccine. CDR3 coding DNA: TGTGCCAGCAGTTACCTAGCGAAGAGTGAGCAGTACTTC. This codes for CASSYLAKSEQYF.